This TCR beta chain appears in the sequencing data of a study of technical replicates of blood from a handful of donors. Some clones are missing from TCRdb's copy, which holds only in-frame ones; the method was immunoSEQ multiplex PCR. In the table there are roughly 79,000 clones, roughly nine tenths of which are singletons. CDR1 MNHNS and CDR2 SASEGT come from the germline V gene. The CDR3 is made up of 14 amino acids. The ends lost 7 bases at V and 2 bases at J; junction bases unmatched: 4. The material sequenced was T cells isolated from PBMCs. The TCR originated in a human donor in good health. Some clones in this sample may be carry-over from other donors' samples. The chain recombines TRBV6-1 with TRBJ1-5; 8 bases match TRBD1. CDR3 sequence: CASTSDRGNQPQHF. The CDR3 DNA reads TGTGCCAGCACCTCGGACAGGGGCAATCAGCCCCAGCATTTT.